These 21 T cell receptor beta chains were sequenced from one sample in a study of T cells in Graves' hyperthyroidism and ophthalmopathy (dated by TCRdb to between 2018 and 2021). Libraries were constructed by multiplex PCR. Sequencing relied on an Illumina HiSeq 2000. The TCR beta CDR3 regions were amplified from the RNA transcripts. The TCR CDR3 was subjected to a first round of RT-PCR using the HTBI primer set and the Qiagen OneStep RT-PCR kit. TCRdb applied fastp at Q25 and MiXCR to the public reads, then kept only in-frame beta chains. One record per CDR3 amino acid sequence lists the most common genes and DNA. For this sample the table gives roughly 280,000 distinct CDR3 sequences, of which over 15% were detected only once. Approximately 60% of the sample lies in the top ten. The sample consisted of blood. These receptors were collected from a woman aged 55-70 years with Graves' ophthalmopathy.

This clonotype was recorded at least ten times. The V and J genes are TRBV27 and TRBJ1-1, with TRBD1 matching 9 bases. Germline V lookup: CDR1 MNHEY, CDR2 SMNVEV (reference sequence). CDR3 length equals 14 residues. With 4 bases clipped from V and 5 bases from J, the junction kept 5 bases outside the gene matches. CDR3 in DNA: TGTGCCAGCAGTTGGGACAGGGCCGGGACTGAAGCTTTCTTT. Amino acid sequence: CASSWDRAGTEAFF.

This clonotype was detected many times. J is TRBJ2-1 and V is TRBV27; 8 positions match TRBD1. The CDR3 loop spans 15 amino acids. The V and J ends lost 7 bases and 3 bases, in that order; junction bases with no gene match: 8. Germline-derived CDR1 and CDR2 are MNHEY and SMNVEV (reference sequence). CDR3 DNA: TGTGCCAGCACCCCTGAGGGGACAGGCTACAATGAGCAGTTCTTC. Protein product: CASTPEGTGYNEQFF.

This clonotype was seen at least ten times. The chain couples TRBV28 to TRBJ2-4; TRBD2 is a possible D gene (5 bases). V was trimmed by 1 base and J by 0 bases, leaving 13 bases between them. Germline lookup yields CDR1 MDHEN and CDR2 SYDVKM. CDR3 length equals 17 residues. This chain's CDR3 is CASSLSKAGLAKNIQYF. CDR3 DNA: TGTGCCAGCAGTTTATCTAAGGCAGGACTAGCCAAAAACATTCAGTACTTC.

In this sample, this clonotype turned up many times. V usage is TRBV12-3 or TRBV12-4 and J usage is TRBJ2-3; TRBD2 aligns across 7 bases. The CDR3 totals 17 residues. V gave up 6 bases and J gave up 5 bases; unmatched junction bases: 17. The CDR3 here is CASSSTKRGGSRDTQYF. The CDR3 coding sequence is TGTGCCAGCAGCTCAACTAAGCGGGGAGGTTCACGAGATACGCAGTATTTT.

The DNA for the CDR3 is TGTGCCAGCAGTTTCCTGGACAGTTATGGCTACACCTTC. Amino acid sequence: CASSFLDSYGYTF. This rearrangement joins TRBV27 to TRBJ1-2; perhaps TRBD1 as D (6 bases). The ends were cut back, 3 bases at V and 5 bases at J, with 10 bases in the middle. Germline CDR1 and CDR2: MNHEY and SMNVEV (reference sequence). The CDR3 length is 13 residues.

This clonotype was recorded at least ten times. J is TRBJ2-3 and V is TRBV2, with 11 bases identical to TRBD2. This CDR3 is built from 16 residues. Unmatched junction bases numbered 1, after V lost 0 bases and J lost 2 bases. Germline CDR1 and CDR2: SNHLY and FYNNEI. CDR3 region: CASSEAGLAVTDTQYF. As DNA, the CDR3 is TGTGCCAGCAGTGAAGCGGGACTAGCGGTCACAGATACGCAGTATTTT.

This clonotype was recorded at least ten times. The chain links TRBV6-1 to TRBJ2-6; D is possibly TRBD1 or TRBD2 (5 bases each). The ends were cut back, 8 bases at V and 4 bases at J, with 15 bases in the middle. Germline lookup yields CDR1 MNHNS and CDR2 SASEGT. The CDR3 spans 15 residues. CDR3 region: CASPRGGRGANVLTF. In DNA, the CDR3 is TGTGCCAGCCCCCGTGGGGGTAGGGGGGCCAACGTCCTGACTTTC.

This clonotype was detected only a few times. The chain joins TRBV12-3 or TRBV12-4 to TRBJ2-2; D ambiguous. Trimming removed 8 bases at V and 7 bases at J, with 11 bases between. CDR3 length equals 12 residues. The CDR3 sequence: CASYLRIGELFF. CDR3 sequence (DNA): TGTGCCAGCTACCTTCGCATCGGGGAGCTGTTTTTT.

CDR3 coding DNA: TGCAGCGGCATCGAGCAGGCCACCGGGGAGCTGTTTTTT. This sequence encodes CSGIEQATGELFF. This chain links TRBV29-1 with TRBJ2-2; unclear D gene. The ends were cut back, 7 bases at V and 4 bases at J, with 13 bases in the middle. The CDR3 totals 13 residues. Looked up from germline, CDR1 is SQVTM and CDR2 is ANQGSEA.

This clonotype was seen a few times. V is TRBV4-1 and J is TRBJ2-7, with 9 positions matching TRBD2. V lost 1 base to trimming and J lost 6 bases; unmatched junction nucleotides: 7. Germline assignment: CDR1 MGHRA and CDR2 YSYEKL. The CDR3 is 15 amino acids. CDR3 residues: CASSQAGLAGPEQYF. The CDR3 nucleotides are TGCGCCAGCAGCCAAGCTGGCCTAGCGGGACCCGAGCAGTACTTC.

There are many counts of this clonotype. The V gene is TRBV2, the J gene TRBJ1-1, with 7 bases that match TRBD1. Trimming cost V 6 bases and J 5 bases; bases outside gene matches: 6. The germline V gene has CDR1 SNHLY and CDR2 FYNNEI. This CDR3 contains 13 residues. CDR3: CASSVTGETEAFF. The DNA for the CDR3 is TGTGCCAGCAGCGTTACAGGGGAAACTGAAGCTTTCTTT.

The chain has TRBV30 and TRBJ2-3; D ambiguous. Trimming stripped 3 bases from V and 7 bases from J, with 14 bases between. CDR1 is GTSNPN, CDR2 SVGIG, per germline (reference sequence). The CDR3 contains 13 residues. The DNA of the CDR3 is TGTGCCTGGAGCGCGGCCGGAGCTTATACGCAGTATTTT. Its translation: CAWSAAGAYTQYF.

A remark on this clonotype: Being one base from a much bigger clone, this may be a read error. J is TRBJ2-1 and V is TRBV5-1; 8 nucleotides agree with TRBD1. The germline V gene encodes CDR1 SGHRS and CDR2 YFSETQ. This CDR3 is 14 amino acids long. The CDR3 loop is CASMTGVTYNERFF. The CDR3, as DNA: TGCGCCAGTATGACAGGGGTCACATACAATGAGCGGTTCTTC.

At least ten counts were recorded for this clonotype. The V and J genes are TRBV14 and TRBJ2-5; TRBD2 might be the D (5 bases). CDR1 SGHDN and CDR2 FVKESK come from the germline V gene. The V and J ends lost 2 bases and 2 bases respectively, with 12 bases between them. The CDR3 sequence is 15 residues long. The CDR3 region has the DNA TGTGCCAGCAGCCAATTTCGAGGGCCGCAAGAGACCCAGTACTTC. Translating gives CASSQFRGPQETQYF. Based on the CDR3 plus reference TRBV14 and TRBJ2-5, the full variable domain is EAGVTQFPSHSVIEKGQTVTLRCDPISGHDNLYWYRRVMGKEIKFLLHFVKESKQDESGMPNNRFLAERTGGTYSTLKVQPAELEDSGVYFCASSQFRGPQETQYFGPGTRLLVL.

J is TRBJ2-7 and V is TRBV4-3, with 10 nucleotides matching TRBD2. Germline CDR1 is LGHNA and CDR2 is YSLEER. After removal of 2 bases from V and 4 bases from J, the junction contained 8 bases not matched to a gene. This CDR3 is 16 amino acids long. CDR3 sequence reads: CASSQYASGSIYEQYF. As DNA, the CDR3 is TGCGCCAGCAGCCAATATGCTAGCGGGAGTATTTACGAGCAGTACTTC.

Comments on this clonotype: Here the CDR3 omits its conserved ending phenylalanine or tryptophan, so a read error is the likely source. The rearrangement links TRBV6-2 or TRBV6-3 to TRBJ2-5; D tentatively reads TRBD1 or TRBD2 (7 bases each). V lost 2 bases and J lost 7, with 11 bases in between. The germline CDR1 and CDR2 sequences are MNHEY and SVGEGT. There are 13 residues in the CDR3. CDR3 bases: TGTGCCAGCAGTTACGACAGGGAGGGGACCCAGTACATC. Translated, it gives CASSYDREGTQYI.

This clonotype was picked up a small number of times. V is TRBV4-3 and J is TRBJ1-6; D uncertain. This CDR3 contains 15 residues. The germline V gene encodes CDR1 LGHNA and CDR2 YSLEER. Trimming cost V 4 bases and J 5 bases, with 12 bases left between them. CDR3 region: CASSLDHQNNSPLHF. The CDR3 DNA reads as TGCGCCAGCAGCCTGGACCACCAAAATAATTCACCCCTCCACTTT.

This clonotype came up many times. V and J are TRBV19 and TRBJ2-7, with D possibly being TRBD2 (6 bases). V lost 6 bases to trimming and J lost 2 bases, with 20 bases between them. The germline CDR1 and CDR2 sequences are LNHDA and SQIVND (reference sequence). The length of the CDR3 is 16 residues. This CDR3 is CASSGTAHSTTYEQYF. CDR3 DNA sequence: TGTGCCAGTAGCGGGACTGCCCATTCGACTACCTACGAGCAGTACTTC.

This clonotype has ten or more counts. The chain is built from TRBV12-3 or TRBV12-4 and TRBJ1-5; 7 nucleotides align to TRBD1. Trimming took 7 bases from V and 6 from J; bases not matched to a gene: 15. The CDR3 is 16 amino acids. Written as DNA, the CDR3 is TGTGCCAGCACCAAAGGGGACAGTAGGGCGGGTCAGCCCCAGCATTTT. This encodes CASTKGDSRAGQPQHF.

As regards this clonotype: Since a much larger clone is just one base distant, this may be a read error. The V and J genes are TRBV6-2 or TRBV6-3 and TRBJ2-5; 8 positions agree with TRBD2. CDR1 MNHEY and CDR2 SVGEGT come from the germline V gene. There are 18 residues in the CDR3. The CDR3 sequence is CASSYLFGRAGDQETRYF. The CDR3 coding sequence is TGTGCCAGCAGTTACTTGTTCGGTCGAGCGGGAGACCAAGAGACCCGGTACTTC.

The table lists this clonotype with many counts. The V gene is TRBV6-5, the J gene TRBJ1-2; D call uncertain. CDR1 MNHEY and CDR2 SVGAGI come from the germline V gene. Between the trimmed V and J ends, which lost 0 bases and 4 bases, there was a span of 9 bases. CDR3 length: 14 amino acids. The chain's CDR3 is CASSYSAGAYGYTF. The CDR3 coding sequence is TGTGCCAGCAGTTACTCGGCGGGTGCCTATGGCTACACCTTC.